The present T cell receptor beta chain was sequenced within a study of tumor and adjacent non-tumor tissue in lung cancer. Broader study findings: Significantly higher TCR diversity was found in tumor than normal lung.

Points on this clonotype: Its antigen is unknown. Germline is not matched at one junction end, which may reflect a read error.

A modified ARM-PCR protocol with three rounds of nested PCR amplified TCRbeta. One entry per CDR3 protein results from TCRdb running MiXCR on the multiplex PCR reads. This table holds around 70,000 distinct CDR3 sequences, 73% found once. The template was RNA from unsorted bulk tissue. CDR1 GTSNPN and CDR2 SVGIG come from the germline V gene (reference sequence). The CDR3 totals 15 residues. The chain links TRBV30 to TRBJ2-1; 7 bases align to TRBD2. Sequencing input: lung tumor tissue. This clonotype was obtained from a man aged 60 to 69 with non-small cell lung cancer. The CDR3 coding sequence is TGTGCCTGGATTCCCTCGATGGCTAGCGGTGCGGGGCAGTTTTTC. It translates to CAWIPSMASGAGQFF.